A single sample gave rise to the 5 T cell receptor beta chains below, sequenced in a study of cytomegalovirus exposure and HLA in healthy donors. Primers included in the PCR were 60 Vbeta and 13 Jbeta primers. Using immunoSEQ multiplex PCR, the repertoire was profiled, and TCRdb retains in-frame clones only, with some absent. The sample records 120,000 or so clones, around 80% being singletons. The sequencing sample was made of PBMCs. The receptor set was obtained from a man aged 30-40 years in good health and CMV-seronegative.

This sequence joins TRBV25-1 and TRBJ1-6; 11 bases align to TRBD1. CDR1 is MGHDK and CDR2 is SYGVNS in the germline V gene. Trimming removed 6 bases from V and 9 bases from J; junction bases left unmatched: 7. This CDR3 is built from 15 residues. For the CDR3, the DNA is TGTGCCAGCAGAGTTGGGACAGGGGGAGTTTCACCCCTCCACTTT. This gives the protein CASRVGTGGVSPLHF.

This clone was observed a handful of times. The V call is TRBV5-1, the J call TRBJ1-6; D is perhaps TRBD1 (6 bases). The CDR3 contains 17 residues. Germline V gives CDR1 SGHRS, CDR2 YFSETQ. Trimming took off 4 bases at V and 10 bases at J, with 24 bases between the two ends. The DNA for the CDR3 is TGCGCCAGCAGCCTGTTGCCCACCGGGACACAAGGCTCACCCCTCCACTTT. It specifies CASSLLPTGTQGSPLHF.

The rearrangement joins TRBV5-5 to TRBJ1-1; no definite D call. CDR1 SGHKS and CDR2 YYEKEE come from the germline V gene (reference sequence). V was cut by 2 bases and J by 3 bases, with 11 bases left in between. This CDR3 is 14 amino acids long. In nucleotides, the CDR3 is TGTGCCAGCAGCTTAACTATGGGAGACACTGAAGCTTTCTTT. As protein: CASSLTMGDTEAFF.

CDR3: CAWSGARRQIGYTF. CDR3 coding DNA: TGTGCCTGGAGTGGAGCTAGGAGGCAGATTGGCTACACCTTC. The chain has TRBV30 and TRBJ1-2; no firm D call. Trimming cost V 1 base and J 7 bases, with 16 bases left between them. Germline values: CDR1 GTSNPN, CDR2 SVGIG (reference sequence). CDR3 length: 14 residues.

A few counts support this clone. V and J are TRBV6-5 and TRBJ1-1, with D uncertain. CDR1 MNHEY and CDR2 SVGAGI come from the germline V gene. This CDR3 is built from 14 residues. Trimming took 0 bases from V and 7 from J, leaving 12 bases between them. The CDR3 DNA is TGTGCCAGCAGTTACTCGAGCCGGGTCGGTGAAGCTTTCTTT. Translated: CASSYSSRVGEAFF.